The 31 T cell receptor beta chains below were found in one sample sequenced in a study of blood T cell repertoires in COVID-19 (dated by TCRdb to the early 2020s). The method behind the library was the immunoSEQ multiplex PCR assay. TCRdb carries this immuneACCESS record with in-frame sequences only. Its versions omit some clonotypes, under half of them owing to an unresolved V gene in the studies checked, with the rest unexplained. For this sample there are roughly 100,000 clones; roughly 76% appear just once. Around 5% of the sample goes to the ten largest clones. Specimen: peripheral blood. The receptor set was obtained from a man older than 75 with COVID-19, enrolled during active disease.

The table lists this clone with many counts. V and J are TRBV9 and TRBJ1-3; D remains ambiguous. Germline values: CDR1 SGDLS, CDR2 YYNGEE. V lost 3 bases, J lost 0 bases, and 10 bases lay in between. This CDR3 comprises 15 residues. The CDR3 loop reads CASSGRSFSGNTIYF. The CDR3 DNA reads TGTGCCAGCAGCGGCAGGTCTTTCTCTGGAAACACCATATATTTT.

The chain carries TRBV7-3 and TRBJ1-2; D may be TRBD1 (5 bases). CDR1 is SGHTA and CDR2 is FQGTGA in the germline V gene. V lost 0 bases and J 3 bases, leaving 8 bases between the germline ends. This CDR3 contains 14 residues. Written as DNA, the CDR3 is TGTGCCAGCAGCTTAACAGGGGAGGACTATGGCTACACCTTC. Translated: CASSLTGEDYGYTF.

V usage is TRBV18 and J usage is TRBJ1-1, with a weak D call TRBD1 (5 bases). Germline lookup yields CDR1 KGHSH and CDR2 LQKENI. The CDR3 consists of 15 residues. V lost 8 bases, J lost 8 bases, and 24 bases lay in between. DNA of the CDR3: TGTGCCAGCACAGGAGTATCCCTGGCTACGGTGGAAGCTTTCTTT. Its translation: CASTGVSLATVEAFF.

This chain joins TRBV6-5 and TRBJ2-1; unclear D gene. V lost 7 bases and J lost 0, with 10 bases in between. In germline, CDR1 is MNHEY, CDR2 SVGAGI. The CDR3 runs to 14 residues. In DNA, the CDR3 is TGTGCCAGCATACCTCAGAACTCCTACAATGAGCAGTTCTTC. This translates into CASIPQNSYNEQFF.

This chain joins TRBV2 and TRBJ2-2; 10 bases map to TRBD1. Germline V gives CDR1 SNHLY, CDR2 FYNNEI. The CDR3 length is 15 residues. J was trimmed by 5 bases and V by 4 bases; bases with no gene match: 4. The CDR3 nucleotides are TGTGCCAGCAGTGGGACAGGGGGTAGAACCGGGGAGCTGTTTTTT. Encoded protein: CASSGTGGRTGELFF.

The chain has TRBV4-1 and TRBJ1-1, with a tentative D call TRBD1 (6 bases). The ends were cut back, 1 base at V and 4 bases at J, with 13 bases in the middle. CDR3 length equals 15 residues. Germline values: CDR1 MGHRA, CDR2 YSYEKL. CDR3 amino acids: CASSQARGAVTEAFF. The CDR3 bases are TGCGCCAGCAGCCAAGCACGGGGGGCTGTCACTGAAGCTTTCTTT.

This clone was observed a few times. CDR3 sequence reads: CASKSGGAADTQYF. In DNA, the CDR3 is TGCGCCAGCAAATCCGGGGGGGCCGCAGATACGCAGTATTTT. This rearrangement joins TRBV5-1 to TRBJ2-3; TRBD2 matches at 8 bases. CDR1 is SGHRS, CDR2 YFSETQ, per germline. Trimming removed 6 bases from V and 4 bases from J; junction bases left unmatched: 7. The CDR3 has 14 residues.

The DNA of the CDR3 is TGCGCCAGCAGCCACCGGGACAGCTATGGCTACACCTTC. The encoded protein is CASSHRDSYGYTF. V is TRBV4-3 and J is TRBJ1-2, with 7 nucleotides matching TRBD1. Germline values: CDR1 LGHNA, CDR2 YSLEER. The CDR3 extends over 13 amino acids. With 3 bases clipped from V and 4 bases from J, the junction kept 2 bases outside the gene matches.

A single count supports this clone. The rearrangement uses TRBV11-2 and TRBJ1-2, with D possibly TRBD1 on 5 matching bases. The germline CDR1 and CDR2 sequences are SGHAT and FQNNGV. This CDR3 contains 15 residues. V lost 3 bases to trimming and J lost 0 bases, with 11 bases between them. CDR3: CASSFTTDANYGYTF. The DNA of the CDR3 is TGTGCCAGCAGCTTTACGACAGACGCTAACTATGGCTACACCTTC.

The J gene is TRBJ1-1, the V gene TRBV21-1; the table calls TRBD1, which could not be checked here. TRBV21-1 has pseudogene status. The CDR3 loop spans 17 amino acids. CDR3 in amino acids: CASSKNEGASTNTEAFF. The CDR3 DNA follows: TGTGCCAGCAGCAAAAATGAGGGGGCTTCAACGAACACTGAAGCTTTCTTT.

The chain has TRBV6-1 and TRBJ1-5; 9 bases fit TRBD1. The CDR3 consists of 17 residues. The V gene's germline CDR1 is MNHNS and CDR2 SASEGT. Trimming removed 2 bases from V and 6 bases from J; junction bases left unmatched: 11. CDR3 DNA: TGTGCCAGCAGTGAATTTTGGGTCGGGACAGGGTTTCAGCCCCAGCATTTT. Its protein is CASSEFWVGTGFQPQHF.

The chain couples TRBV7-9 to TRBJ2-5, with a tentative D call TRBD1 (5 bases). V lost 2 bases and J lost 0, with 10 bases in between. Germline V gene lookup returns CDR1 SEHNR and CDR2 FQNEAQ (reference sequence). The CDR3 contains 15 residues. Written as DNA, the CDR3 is TGTGCCAGCAGCTTACAAACAGGACACCAAGAGACCCAGTACTTC. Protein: CASSLQTGHQETQYF.

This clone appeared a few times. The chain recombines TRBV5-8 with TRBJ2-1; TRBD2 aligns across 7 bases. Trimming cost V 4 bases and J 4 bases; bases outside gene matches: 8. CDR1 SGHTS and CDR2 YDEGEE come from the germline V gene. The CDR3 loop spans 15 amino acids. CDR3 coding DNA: TGTGCCAGCAGCCGACGGAGGGAGGGGTACAATGAGCAGTTCTTC. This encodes CASSRRREGYNEQFF.

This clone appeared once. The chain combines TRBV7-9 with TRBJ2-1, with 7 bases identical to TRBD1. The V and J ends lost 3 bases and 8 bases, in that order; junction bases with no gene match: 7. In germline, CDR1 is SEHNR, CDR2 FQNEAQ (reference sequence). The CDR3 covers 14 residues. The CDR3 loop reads CASSFRTGWHEQFF. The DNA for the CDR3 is TGTGCCAGCAGCTTCAGGACAGGCTGGCATGAGCAGTTCTTC.

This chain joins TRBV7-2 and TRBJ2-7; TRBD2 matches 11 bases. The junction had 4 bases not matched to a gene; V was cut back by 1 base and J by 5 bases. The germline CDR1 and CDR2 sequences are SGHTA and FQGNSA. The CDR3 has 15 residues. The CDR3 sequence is CASSLDLAGGNEQYF. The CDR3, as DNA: TGTGCCAGCAGCTTAGACCTAGCGGGGGGCAACGAGCAGTACTTC.

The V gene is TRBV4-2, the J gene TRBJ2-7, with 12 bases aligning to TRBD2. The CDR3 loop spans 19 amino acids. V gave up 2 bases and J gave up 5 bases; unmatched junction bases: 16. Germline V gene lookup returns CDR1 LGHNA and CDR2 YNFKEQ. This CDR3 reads CASSQNPTSGGPLDHEQYF. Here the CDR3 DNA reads TGTGCCAGCAGCCAAAACCCCACTAGCGGGGGGCCCCTGGACCACGAGCAGTACTTC.

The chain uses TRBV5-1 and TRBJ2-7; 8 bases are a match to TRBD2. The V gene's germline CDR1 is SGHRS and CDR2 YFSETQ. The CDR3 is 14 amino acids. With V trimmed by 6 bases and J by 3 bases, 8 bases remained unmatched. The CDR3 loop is CASKVAGGRYEQYF. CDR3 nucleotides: TGCGCCAGCAAAGTGGCGGGAGGTCGCTACGAGCAGTACTTC.

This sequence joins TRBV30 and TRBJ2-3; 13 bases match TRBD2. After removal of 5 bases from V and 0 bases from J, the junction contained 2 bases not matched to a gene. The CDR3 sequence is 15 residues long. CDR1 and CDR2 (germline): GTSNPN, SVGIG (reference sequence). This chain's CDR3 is CAWGLAGDSTDTQYF. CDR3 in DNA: TGTGCCTGGGGACTAGCGGGGGATAGCACAGATACGCAGTATTTT.

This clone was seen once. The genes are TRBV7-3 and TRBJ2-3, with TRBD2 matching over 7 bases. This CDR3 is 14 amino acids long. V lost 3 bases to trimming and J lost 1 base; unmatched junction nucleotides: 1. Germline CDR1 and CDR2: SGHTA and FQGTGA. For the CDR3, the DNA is TGTGCCAGCAGCTTTGCGGGGGGCACAGATACGCAGTATTTT. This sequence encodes CASSFAGGTDTQYF.

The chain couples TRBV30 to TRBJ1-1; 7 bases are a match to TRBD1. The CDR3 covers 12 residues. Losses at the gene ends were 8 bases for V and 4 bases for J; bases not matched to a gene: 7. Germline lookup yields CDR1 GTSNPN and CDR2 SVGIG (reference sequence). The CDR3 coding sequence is TGTGCCGGAAACAGGGGAAGCACTGAAGCTTTCTTT. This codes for CAGNRGSTEAFF.

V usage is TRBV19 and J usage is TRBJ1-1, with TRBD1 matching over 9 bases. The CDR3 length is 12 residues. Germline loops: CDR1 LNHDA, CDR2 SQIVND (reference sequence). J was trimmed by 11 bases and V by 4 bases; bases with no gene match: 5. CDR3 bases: TGTGCCAGTAGTACTAGACAGGGGGTGGCTTTCTTT. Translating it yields CASSTRQGVAFF.

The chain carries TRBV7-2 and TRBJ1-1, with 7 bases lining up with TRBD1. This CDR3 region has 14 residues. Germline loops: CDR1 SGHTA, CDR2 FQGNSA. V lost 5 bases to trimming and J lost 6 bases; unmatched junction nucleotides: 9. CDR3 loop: CASSRETGLPEAFF. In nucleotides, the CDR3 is TGTGCCAGCAGCCGTGAGACAGGGCTGCCTGAAGCTTTCTTT. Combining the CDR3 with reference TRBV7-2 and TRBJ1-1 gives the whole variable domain GAGVSQSPSNKVTEKGKDVELRCDPISGHTALYWYRQSLGQGLEFLIYFQGNSAPDKSGLPSDRFSAERTGGSVSTLTIQRTQQEDSAVYLCASSRETGLPEAFFGQGTRLTVV.

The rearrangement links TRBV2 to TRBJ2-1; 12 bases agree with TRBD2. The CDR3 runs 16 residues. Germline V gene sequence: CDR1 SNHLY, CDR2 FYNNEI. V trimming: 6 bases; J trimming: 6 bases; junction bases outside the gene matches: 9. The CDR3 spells CASRNPGLAGFNEQFF. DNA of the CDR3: TGTGCCAGCAGGAACCCGGGACTAGCGGGTTTCAATGAGCAGTTCTTC.

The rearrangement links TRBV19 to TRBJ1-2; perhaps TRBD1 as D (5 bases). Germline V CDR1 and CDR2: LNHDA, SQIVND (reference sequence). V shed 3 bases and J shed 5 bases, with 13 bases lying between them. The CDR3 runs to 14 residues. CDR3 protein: CASSIPAGKYGYTF. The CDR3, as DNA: TGTGCCAGTAGTATCCCGGCAGGGAAATATGGCTACACCTTC.

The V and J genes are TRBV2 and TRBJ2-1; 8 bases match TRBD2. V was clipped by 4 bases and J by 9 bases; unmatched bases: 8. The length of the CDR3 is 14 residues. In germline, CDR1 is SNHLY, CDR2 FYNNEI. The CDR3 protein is CASSARTSFGEQFF. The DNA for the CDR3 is TGTGCCAGCAGTGCCAGGACTAGCTTTGGTGAGCAGTTCTTC.

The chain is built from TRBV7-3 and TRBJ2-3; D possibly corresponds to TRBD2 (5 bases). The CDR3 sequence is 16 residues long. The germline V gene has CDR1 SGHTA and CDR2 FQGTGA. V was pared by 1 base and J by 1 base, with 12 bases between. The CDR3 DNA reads TGTGCCAGCAGCTTAATTGGAGGAGAGGGCACAGATACGCAGTATTTT. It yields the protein CASSLIGGEGTDTQYF.

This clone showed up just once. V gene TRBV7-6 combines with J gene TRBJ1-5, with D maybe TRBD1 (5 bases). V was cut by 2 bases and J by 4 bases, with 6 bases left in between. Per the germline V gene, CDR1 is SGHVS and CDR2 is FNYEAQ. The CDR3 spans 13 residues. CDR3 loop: CASSLRGNQPQHF. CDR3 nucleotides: TGTGCCAGCAGCTTAAGGGGTAATCAGCCCCAGCATTTT.

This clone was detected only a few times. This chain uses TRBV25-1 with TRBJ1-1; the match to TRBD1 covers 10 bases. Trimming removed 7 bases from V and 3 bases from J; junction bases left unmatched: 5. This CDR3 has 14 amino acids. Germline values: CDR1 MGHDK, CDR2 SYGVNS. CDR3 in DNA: TGTGCCAGCACTTGGGGACAGGGGTACACTGAAGCTTTCTTT. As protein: CASTWGQGYTEAFF.

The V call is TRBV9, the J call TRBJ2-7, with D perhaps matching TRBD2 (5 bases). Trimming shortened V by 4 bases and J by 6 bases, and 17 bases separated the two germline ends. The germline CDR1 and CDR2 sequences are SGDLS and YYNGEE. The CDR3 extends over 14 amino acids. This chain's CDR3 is CASSLTWTPGEQYF. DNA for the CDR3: TGTGCCAGCAGCCTCACCTGGACTCCAGGCGAGCAGTACTTC.

The CDR3 sequence: CASSVARGTNEKLFF. CDR3 bases: TGTGCCAGCAGCGTAGCCAGGGGAACTAATGAAAAACTGTTTTTT. The V call is TRBV9, the J call TRBJ1-4, with D tentatively TRBD1 (6 bases). This CDR3 contains 15 residues. Trimming left V 0 bases short and J 1 base short, with 7 bases between. CDR1 is SGDLS and CDR2 is YYNGEE in the germline V gene.

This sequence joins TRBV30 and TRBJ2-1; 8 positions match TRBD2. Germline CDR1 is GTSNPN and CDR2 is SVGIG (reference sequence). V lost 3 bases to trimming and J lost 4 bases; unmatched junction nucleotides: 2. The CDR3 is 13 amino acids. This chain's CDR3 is CAWRERGYNEQFF. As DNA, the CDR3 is TGTGCCTGGAGAGAGCGGGGGTACAATGAGCAGTTCTTC.